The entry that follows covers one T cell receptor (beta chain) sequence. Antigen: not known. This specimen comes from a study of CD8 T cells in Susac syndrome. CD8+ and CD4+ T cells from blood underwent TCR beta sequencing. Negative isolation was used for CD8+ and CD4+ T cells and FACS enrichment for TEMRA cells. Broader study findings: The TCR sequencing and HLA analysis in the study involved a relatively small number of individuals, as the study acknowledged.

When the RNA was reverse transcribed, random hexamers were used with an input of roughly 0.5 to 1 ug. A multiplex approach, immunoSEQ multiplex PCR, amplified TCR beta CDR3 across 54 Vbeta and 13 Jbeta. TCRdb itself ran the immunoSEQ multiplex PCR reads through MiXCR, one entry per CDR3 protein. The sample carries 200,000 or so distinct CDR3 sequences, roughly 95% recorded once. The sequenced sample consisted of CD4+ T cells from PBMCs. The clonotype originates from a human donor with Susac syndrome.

The CDR3 protein is CASKTGTDTQYF. The CDR3 nucleotides read TGTGCCAGCAAGACGGGCACAGATACGCAGTATTTT. The chain uses TRBV2 and TRBJ2-3; D call uncertain. V dropped 7 bases and J dropped 1 base, with 6 bases sitting between them. CDR3 length: 12 residues. Germline V gene data show CDR1 as SNHLY and CDR2 as FYNNEI.